This T cell receptor beta chain was found in a study of T-cell reconstitution after alpha-beta-depleted transplantation in children. In its sample, this clonotype was seen many times. Unique molecular identifiers tagged the TCRbeta library. TCRdb analysed the PCR reads with MiXCR anew, one entry per CDR3 protein. The sample lists 90,000 to 95,000 distinct CDR3 sequences; 10% to 15% were seen once. The source material was PBMCs from the stem cell graft donor, sampled from the stem cell graft. This TCR was recovered from a human donor who donated a stem cell graft to a child with inherited bone marrow failure.

CDR3 DNA sequence: TGTGCCAGCGGGGTCGACATCCACAATCAGCCCCAGCATTTT. Protein product: CASGVDIHNQPQHF. The chain links TRBV28 to TRBJ1-5, with D hard to call. V was clipped by 8 bases and J by 3 bases, with 14 bases between them. Germline V CDR1 and CDR2: MDHEN, SYDVKM. The CDR3 is 14 residues long.